A selection of T cell receptor beta chains follows, all from one sample in a study of shared clonotypes between healthy human individuals. The protocol was immunoSEQ multiplex PCR, while the TCRdb copy is restricted to in-frame clones and leaves out a portion. The sample contains some 2.1 million clones, 85% to 95% of which appear only once. Sequencing was done on a sample of naive CD8+ T cells from PBMCs. The receptors here all came from a man in his late teens or twenties in good health. Some clones in this sample may be carry-over from other donors' samples. The CDR3 runs from the conserved cysteine through the conserved F or W. A D gene is named only where the DNA matches it firmly. Clone size is not always given. Where it is, it says once, few, many or a class for expanded clones.

d_call,j_call,v_call,clone_size,cdr3_aa,cdr3_nt
NA,TRBJ2-3,TRBV11-2,NA,CASSLSQRANTDTQYF,TGTGCCAGCAGCTTAAGCCAGAGGGCCAACACAGATACGCAGTATTTT
NA,TRBJ1-1,TRBV7-9,NA,CASTLGRLEAFF,TGTGCCAGCACCCTCGGTCGACTTGAAGCTTTCTTT
NA,TRBJ2-1,TRBV27,once,CASSSGPSSYNEQFF,TGTGCCAGCAGTAGCGGGCCTAGCTCCTACAATGAGCAGTTCTTC
NA,TRBJ1-2,TRBV11-2,NA,CASSLGTAYGYTF,TGTGCCAGCAGCTTAGGGACAGCCTATGGCTACACCTTC
NA,TRBJ2-5,TRBV27,NA,CASSRMGETQYF,TGTGCCAGCAGTAGAATGGGGGAGACCCAGTACTTC
NA,TRBJ2-7,TRBV2,NA,CASSIGTVAYEQYF,TGTGCCAGCAGCATCGGGACGGTAGCCTACGAGCAGTACTTC
TRBD1,TRBJ1-4,TRBV15,NA,CATSRLPQDRVGEKLFF,TGTGCCACCAGCAGGTTACCTCAGGACAGGGTGGGAGAAAAACTGTTTTTT
NA,TRBJ2-7,TRBV6-5,NA,CASSLGSGYEQYF,TGTGCCAGCAGCCTAGGGAGTGGGTACGAGCAGTACTTC
NA,TRBJ2-2,TRBV6-1,NA,CASSETVPPANTGELFF,TGTGCCAGCAGTGAAACGGTCCCTCCTGCGAACACCGGGGAGCTGTTTTTT
TRBD1,TRBJ2-7,TRBV10-3,NA,CAISGTGIYEQYF,TGTGCCATCAGTGGGACAGGGATCTACGAGCAGTACTTC
NA,TRBJ1-4,TRBV7-8,NA,CASSPTVDNEKLFF,TGTGCCAGCAGCCCGACGGTGGATAATGAAAAACTGTTTTTT
NA,TRBJ2-1,TRBV12-5,once,CASGLSVVNEQFF,TGTGCTAGTGGTTTATCAGTAGTCAACGAGCAGTTCTTC
TRBD1,TRBJ1-5,TRBV7-9,few,CASSSPSGTEWGQPQHF,TGTGCCAGCAGCTCTCCCTCCGGGACAGAATGGGGACAGCCCCAGCATTTT
TRBD2,TRBJ2-3,TRBV27,NA,CASSLLGTSGATDTQYF,TGTGCCAGCAGTTTACTCGGGACTAGCGGGGCCACAGATACGCAGTATTTT
TRBD2,TRBJ2-7,TRBV7-9,NA,CASSSPPAGTTYEQYF,TGTGCCAGCAGCTCCCCTCCCGCAGGGACTACCTACGAGCAGTACTTC
NA,TRBJ2-2,TRBV6-1,NA,CASSGIGELFF,TGTGCCAGCAGTGGGATCGGGGAGCTGTTTTTT